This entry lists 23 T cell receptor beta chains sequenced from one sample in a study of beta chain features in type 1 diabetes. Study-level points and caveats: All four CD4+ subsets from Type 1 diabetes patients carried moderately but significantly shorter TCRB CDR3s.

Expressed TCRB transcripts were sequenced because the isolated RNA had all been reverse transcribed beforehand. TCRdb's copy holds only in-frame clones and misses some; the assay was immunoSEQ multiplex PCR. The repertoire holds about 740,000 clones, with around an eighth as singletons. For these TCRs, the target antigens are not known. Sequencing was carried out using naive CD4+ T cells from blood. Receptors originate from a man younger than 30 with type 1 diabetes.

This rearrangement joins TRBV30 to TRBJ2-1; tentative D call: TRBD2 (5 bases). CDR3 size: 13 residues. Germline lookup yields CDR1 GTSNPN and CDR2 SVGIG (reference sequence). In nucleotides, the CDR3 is TGTGCTTCGGACTCTTTCGGCTACAATGAGCAGTTCTTC. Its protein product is CASDSFGYNEQFF.

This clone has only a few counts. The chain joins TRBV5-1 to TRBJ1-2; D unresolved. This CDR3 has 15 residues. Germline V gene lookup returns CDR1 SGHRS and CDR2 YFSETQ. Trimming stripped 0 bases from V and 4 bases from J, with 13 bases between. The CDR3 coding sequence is TGCGCCAGCAGCTTGGTGGAACAGCGAAGCTATGGCTACACCTTC. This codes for CASSLVEQRSYGYTF.

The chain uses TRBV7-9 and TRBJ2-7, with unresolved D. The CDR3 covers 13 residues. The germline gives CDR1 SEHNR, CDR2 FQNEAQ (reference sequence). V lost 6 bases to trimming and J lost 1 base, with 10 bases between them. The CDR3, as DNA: TGTGCCAGCAGACAATCCGGGTCCTACGAGCAGTACTTC. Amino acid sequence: CASRQSGSYEQYF. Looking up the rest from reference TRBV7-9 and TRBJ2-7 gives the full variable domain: DTGVSQNPRHKITKRGQNVTFRCDPISEHNRLYWYRQTLGQGPEFLTYFQNEAQLEKSRLLSDRFSAERPKGSFSTLEIQRTEQGDSAMYLCASRQSGSYEQYFGPGTRLTVT.

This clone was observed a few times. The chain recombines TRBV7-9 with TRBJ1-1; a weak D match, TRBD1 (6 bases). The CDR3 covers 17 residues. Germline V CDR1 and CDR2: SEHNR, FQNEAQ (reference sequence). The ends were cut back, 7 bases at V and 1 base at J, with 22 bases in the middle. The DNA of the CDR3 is TGTGCCAGCACAAATTTCCCGCGGGGGGCGGCGAACACTGAAGCTTTCTTT. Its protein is CASTNFPRGAANTEAFF. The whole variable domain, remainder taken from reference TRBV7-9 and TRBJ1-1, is DTGVSQNPRHKITKRGQNVTFRCDPISEHNRLYWYRQTLGQGPEFLTYFQNEAQLEKSRLLSDRFSAERPKGSFSTLEIQRTEQGDSAMYLCASTNFPRGAANTEAFFGQGTRLTVV.

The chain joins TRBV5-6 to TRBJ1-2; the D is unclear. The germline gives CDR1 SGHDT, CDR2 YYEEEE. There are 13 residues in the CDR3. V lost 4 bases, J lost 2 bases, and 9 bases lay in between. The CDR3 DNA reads TGTGCCAGCAGCCAATCAGTAAACTATGGCTACACCTTC. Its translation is CASSQSVNYGYTF.

The CDR3 loop is CASSGAGRGPSTDTQYF. As DNA, the CDR3 is TGTGCCAGCAGTGGAGCTGGGCGGGGGCCCAGCACAGATACGCAGTATTTT. The chain employs TRBV6-1 and TRBJ2-3, with D possibly being TRBD2 (7 bases). With 4 bases removed from V and 0 bases from J, the gap between germline ends came to 17 bases. Germline V gene lookup returns CDR1 MNHNS and CDR2 SASEGT. The CDR3 is made up of 17 amino acids.

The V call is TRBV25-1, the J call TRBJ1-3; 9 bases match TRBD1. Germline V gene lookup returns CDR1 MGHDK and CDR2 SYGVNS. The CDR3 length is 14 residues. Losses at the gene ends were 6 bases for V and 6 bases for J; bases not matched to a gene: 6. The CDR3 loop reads CASRQTGGLNTIYF. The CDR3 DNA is TGTGCCAGCAGACAGACAGGGGGATTAAACACCATATATTTT.

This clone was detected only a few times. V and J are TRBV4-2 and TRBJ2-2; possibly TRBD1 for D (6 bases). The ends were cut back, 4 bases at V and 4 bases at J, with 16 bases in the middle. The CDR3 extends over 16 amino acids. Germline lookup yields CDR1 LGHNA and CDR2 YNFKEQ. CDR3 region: CASSPMLDSSTGELFF. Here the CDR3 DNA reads TGTGCCAGCAGCCCGATGTTGGACAGCTCCACCGGGGAGCTGTTTTTT.

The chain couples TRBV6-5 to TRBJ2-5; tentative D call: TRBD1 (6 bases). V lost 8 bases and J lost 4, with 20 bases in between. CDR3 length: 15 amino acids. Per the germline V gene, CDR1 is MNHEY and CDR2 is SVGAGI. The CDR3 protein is CASSSQGMDGETQYF. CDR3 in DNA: TGTGCCAGCTCAAGCCAGGGGATGGATGGAGAGACCCAGTACTTC.

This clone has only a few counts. The CDR3 is CAWSGTADTQYF. CDR3 sequence (DNA): TGTGCCTGGAGTGGGACAGCAGATACGCAGTATTTT. The chain joins TRBV30 to TRBJ2-3, with D possibly matching TRBD1 (6 bases). Germline-derived CDR1 and CDR2 are GTSNPN and SVGIG (reference sequence). The V gene lost 1 base and the J gene lost 4 bases, with 6 bases spanning the gap. The CDR3 is 12 residues long. Together with reference TRBV30 and TRBJ2-3, the CDR3 gives the full variable domain: SQTIHQWPATLVQPVGSPLSLECTVEGTSNPNLYWYRQAAGRGLQLLFYSVGIGQISSEVPQNLSASRPQDRQFILSSKKLLLSDSGFYLCAWSGTADTQYFGPGTRLTVL.

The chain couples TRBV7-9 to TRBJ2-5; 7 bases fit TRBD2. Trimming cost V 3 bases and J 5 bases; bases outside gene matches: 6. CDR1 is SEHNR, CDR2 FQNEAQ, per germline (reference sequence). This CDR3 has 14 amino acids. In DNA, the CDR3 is TGTGCCAGCAGCTTGACTAGCTTGGACGAGACCCAGTACTTC. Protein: CASSLTSLDETQYF.

The CDR3 sequence is CASSLEEMGRSTF. The CDR3 DNA follows: TGTGCCAGCAGCTTAGAAGAAATGGGCAGGTCAACCTTC. The chain links TRBV7-6 to TRBJ1-2; D is unclear. V was clipped by 1 base and J by 14 bases, with 17 bases between them. The V gene's germline CDR1 is SGHVS and CDR2 FNYEAQ. The CDR3 totals 13 residues.

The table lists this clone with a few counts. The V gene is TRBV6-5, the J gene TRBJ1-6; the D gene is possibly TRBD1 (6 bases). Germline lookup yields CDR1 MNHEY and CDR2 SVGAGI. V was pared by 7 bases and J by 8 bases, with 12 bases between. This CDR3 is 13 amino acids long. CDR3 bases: TGTGCCAGCACCTTGGGGGCTTATTCACCCCTCCACTTT. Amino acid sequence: CASTLGAYSPLHF.

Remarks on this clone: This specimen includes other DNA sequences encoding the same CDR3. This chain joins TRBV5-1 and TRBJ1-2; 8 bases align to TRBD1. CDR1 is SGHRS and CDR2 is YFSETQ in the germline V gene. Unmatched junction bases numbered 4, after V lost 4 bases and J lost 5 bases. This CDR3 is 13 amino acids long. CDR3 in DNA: TGCGCCAGCAGCCTGGACAGGGAATATGGCTACACCTTC. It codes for CASSLDREYGYTF.

CDR3 sequence (DNA): TGTGCCAGCAGTGAAGGAGGAAACCTCTATGGCTACACCTTC. It translates to CASSEGGNLYGYTF. The V and J genes are TRBV2 and TRBJ1-2, with D unresolved. The germline gives CDR1 SNHLY, CDR2 FYNNEI. The CDR3 spans 14 residues. V shed 1 base and J shed 4 bases, with 10 bases lying between them.

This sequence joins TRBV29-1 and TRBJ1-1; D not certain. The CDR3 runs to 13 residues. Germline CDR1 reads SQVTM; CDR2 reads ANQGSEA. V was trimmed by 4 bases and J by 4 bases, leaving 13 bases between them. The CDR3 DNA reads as TGCAGCGTTGGTCGGCAGGCGGGCACTGAAGCTTTCTTT. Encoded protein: CSVGRQAGTEAFF.

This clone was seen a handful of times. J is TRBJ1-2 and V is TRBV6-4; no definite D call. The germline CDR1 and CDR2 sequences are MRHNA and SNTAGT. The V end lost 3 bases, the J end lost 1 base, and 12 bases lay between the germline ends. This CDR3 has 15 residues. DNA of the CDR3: TGTGCCAGCAGTGAGTTGTACAGCAATAACTATGGCTACACCTTC. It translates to CASSELYSNNYGYTF.

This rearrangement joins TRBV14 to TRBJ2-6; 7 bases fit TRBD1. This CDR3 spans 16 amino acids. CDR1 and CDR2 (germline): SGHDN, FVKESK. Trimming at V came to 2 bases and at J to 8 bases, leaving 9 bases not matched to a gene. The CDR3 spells CASSQYRQGRPNVLTF. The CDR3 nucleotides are TGTGCCAGCAGCCAATACCGACAGGGTAGGCCCAACGTCCTGACTTTC.

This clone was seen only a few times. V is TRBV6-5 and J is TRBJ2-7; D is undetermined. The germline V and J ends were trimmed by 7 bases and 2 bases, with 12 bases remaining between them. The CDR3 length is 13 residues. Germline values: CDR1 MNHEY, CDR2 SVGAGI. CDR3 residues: CASTQDGPYEQYF. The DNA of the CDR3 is TGTGCCAGCACCCAGGACGGGCCCTACGAGCAGTACTTC.

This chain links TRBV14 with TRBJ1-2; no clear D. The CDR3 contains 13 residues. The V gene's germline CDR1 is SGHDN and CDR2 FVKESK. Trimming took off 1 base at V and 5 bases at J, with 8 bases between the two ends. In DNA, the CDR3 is TGTGCCAGCAGCCAAGTAGGCAGTTATGGCTACACCTTC. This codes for CASSQVGSYGYTF.

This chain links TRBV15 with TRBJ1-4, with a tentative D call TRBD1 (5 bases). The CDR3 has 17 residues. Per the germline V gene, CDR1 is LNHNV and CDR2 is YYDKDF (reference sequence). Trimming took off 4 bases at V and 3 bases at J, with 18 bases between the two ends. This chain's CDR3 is CATSTRDDRGSNEKLFF. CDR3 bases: TGTGCCACCAGCACCCGGGACGACCGCGGGTCTAATGAAAAACTGTTTTTT.

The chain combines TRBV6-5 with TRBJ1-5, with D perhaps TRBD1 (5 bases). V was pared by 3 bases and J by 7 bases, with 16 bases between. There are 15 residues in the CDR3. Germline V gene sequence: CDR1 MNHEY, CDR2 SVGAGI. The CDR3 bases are TGTGCCAGCAGTTATTCGGGCAGGGTCGGGCAGCCCCAGCATTTT. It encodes CASSYSGRVGQPQHF.

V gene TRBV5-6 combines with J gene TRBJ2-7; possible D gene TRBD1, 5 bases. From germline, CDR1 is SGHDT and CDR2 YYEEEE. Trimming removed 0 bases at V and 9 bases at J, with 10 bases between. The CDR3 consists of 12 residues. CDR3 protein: CASSLGQLGQYF. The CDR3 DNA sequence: TGTGCCAGCAGCTTGGGACAGCTAGGGCAGTACTTC.